This entry concerns a single TCR beta chain. Its antigen remains unknown. This sample is drawn from a study of T cell responses to AZD1222 COVID-19 vaccine. Study observations and caveats: Donors skewed white British and female; clonal diversity was possibly underestimated.

The CDR3 sequence is 16 residues long. After removal of 0 bases from V and 10 bases from J, the junction contained 4 bases not matched to a gene. Germline CDR1 and CDR2: SGHAT and FQNNGV. Using immunoSEQ multiplex PCR, the repertoire was profiled, and TCRdb retains in-frame clones only, with some absent. This table has approximately 70,000 clones, about 85% appearing once. The sample was peripheral blood, taken on day 0 of AZD1222 vaccination. The V call is TRBV11-2, the J call TRBJ2-1, with 15 bases aligning to TRBD2. This TCR was sampled from an adult in good health. The CDR3 spells CASSLDYGLAGGEQFF. The CDR3 DNA reads TGTGCCAGCAGCTTAGACTATGGACTAGCGGGGGGGGAGCAGTTCTTC.